This T cell receptor (beta chain) comes out of a study of Ad26.COV2.S vaccination and SARS-CoV-2 variants. For the study at large: The vaccine Ad26.COV2.S was put into the muscle once, or twice with 56 days between.

Sequencing used immunoSEQ multiplex PCR; TCRdb keeps in-frame clones, though not all of them. This table holds about 480,000 clones, around 88% found once. Turning to this clone: Its antigen remains unknown.

Described treatment: about 20 received Ad26.COV2.S at low or high dose, single or two shots; a few received placebo; per-sample allocation not given. Day 63 after the first vaccine or placebo injection was the time point for sampling. Its platform was an Ad26 vector, and its expressed antigen was Wuhan-strain SARS-CoV-2 spike. The V end lost 4 bases, the J end lost 7 bases, and 18 bases lay between the germline ends. The CDR3 runs 15 residues. Germline CDR1 SGDLS, CDR2 YYNGEE. Regarding the study as a whole: The analyses of TCR breadth and depth may have understated the size of total T cell responses.

This rearrangement joins TRBV9 to TRBJ2-1; D might be TRBD2 (6 bases). Source: peripheral blood, taken in a trial of Ad26.COV2.S vaccine versus placebo. This sequence was found in a person aged 18 to 59 who received the Ad26.COV2.S COVID-19 vaccine or a placebo. The chain's CDR3 is CASSFSGTAKNEQFF. CDR3 nucleotide sequence: TGTGCCAGCAGCTTTTCCGGGACTGCGAAAAATGAGCAGTTCTTC.